This T cell receptor beta chain was observed in a study of T cell repertoires in cytomegalovirus infection. This clonotype was recorded at least ten times. In germline, CDR1 is SGHTA, CDR2 FQGNSA. V gave up 5 bases and J gave up 5 bases, with 18 bases separating them. The length of the CDR3 is 15 residues. TCRdb re-called the reads with MiXCR, one entry per CDR3 protein. The data hold approximately 750,000 distinct CDR3 sequences, with roughly 36% observed a single time. The receptor was isolated from a human donor in good health (CMV status not recorded). Some clones in this sample may be carry-over from other donors' samples. This chain uses TRBV7-2 with TRBJ2-5; the D gene is possibly TRBD1 (6 bases). Sequenced input: PBMCs. This chain's CDR3 is CASSTADGQLETQYF. CDR3 coding DNA: TGTGCCAGCAGCACAGCGGATGGACAGCTGGAGACCCAGTACTTC.